This entry lists 29 T cell receptor beta chains sequenced from one sample in a study of blood T cells in healthy people across ages. Then a second PCR, running roughly 7 to 11 cycles, was carried out with a sample-barcoded 5' primer and a J-beta primer mix. TCRdb re-derived calls from the 5' RACE reads in MiXCR, one entry per CDR3 protein. The profile shows 630,000 or so distinct CDR3 sequences, 32% of them singletons. Sequenced input: blood. All receptors derive from a woman aged 80 or over in good health.

On this clonotype: One base away lies a much larger clone, so this may be a sequencing read error. V gene TRBV15 combines with J gene TRBJ1-4, with 9 nucleotides matching TRBD1. From germline, CDR1 is LNHNV and CDR2 YYDKDF (reference sequence). The CDR3 runs 16 residues. CDR3 sequence (DNA): TGTGCCACCAGCAGGCCTGACAGGGGGTCTAATGAAAAACGGTTTTTT. Its protein is CATSRPDRGSNEKRFF.

The chain joins TRBV10-3 to TRBJ1-1; D gene unclear. The CDR3 loop spans 14 amino acids. CDR1 and CDR2 from the germline V gene are ENHRY and SYGVKD. V shed 6 bases and J shed 1 base, with 12 bases lying between them. The CDR3 nucleotides are TGTGCCATCAGCGTCAGAGCTTCGAACACTGAAGCTTTCTTT. Residues: CAISVRASNTEAFF.

This chain connects TRBV6-5 to TRBJ1-1; TRBD1 matches at 7 bases. In germline, CDR1 is MNHEY, CDR2 SVGAGI. V lost 6 bases to trimming and J lost 1 base; unmatched junction nucleotides: 5. The CDR3 has 14 residues. The CDR3 DNA is TGTGCCAGCAGGAGGACAGGATCGAACACTGAAGCTTTCTTT. Translated: CASRRTGSNTEAFF.

The chain is built from TRBV5-1 and TRBJ1-6; the D is unclear. The CDR3 has 15 amino acids. Per the germline V gene, CDR1 is SGHRS and CDR2 is YFSETQ. V lost 0 bases and J 9 bases, leaving 13 bases between the germline ends. The CDR3 DNA reads as TGCGCCAGCAGCTTGGTTGCGGCATCGGGTTCACCCCTCCACTTT. It specifies CASSLVAASGSPLHF.

The rearrangement uses TRBV6-4 and TRBJ2-6; D possibly corresponds to TRBD1 (6 bases). The CDR3 totals 14 residues. V dropped 6 bases and J dropped 2 bases, with 8 bases sitting between them. Germline CDR1 MRHNA, CDR2 SNTAGT. The DNA of the CDR3 is TGTGCCAGCAGGAACAGGGCTGGGGCCAACGTCCTGACTTTC. This codes for CASRNRAGANVLTF.

The gene calls are TRBV7-9 and TRBJ1-2; no clear D gene. The germline V gene encodes CDR1 SEHNR and CDR2 FQNEAQ (reference sequence). The CDR3 spans 16 residues. V shed 4 bases and J shed 1 base, with 16 bases lying between them. The CDR3 sequence: CASSSSGVHINYGYTF. CDR3 coding DNA: TGTGCCAGCAGCTCTAGCGGGGTACATATTAACTATGGCTACACCTTC.

The gene calls are TRBV20-1 and TRBJ2-3; the match to TRBD1 covers 11 bases. CDR1 and CDR2 (germline): DFQATT, SNEGSKA (reference sequence). CDR3 size: 13 residues. V was pared by 3 bases and J by 5 bases, with 1 base of the junction left unmatched. The CDR3: CSARGQGVDTQYF. The CDR3 nucleotides read TGCAGTGCTAGGGGACAGGGGGTAGATACGCAGTATTTT.

The J gene is TRBJ1-3, the V gene TRBV6-5, with D tentatively TRBD1 (5 bases). Germline V lookup: CDR1 MNHEY, CDR2 SVGAGI. Trimming stripped 3 bases from V and 1 base from J, with 16 bases between. There are 17 residues in the CDR3. CDR3 DNA sequence: TGTGCCAGCAGTTATACGGGACTCCAACCTTCTGGAAACACCATATATTTT. This encodes CASSYTGLQPSGNTIYF.

This clonotype was detected many times. The chain is built from TRBV5-1 and TRBJ2-7; D is possibly TRBD2 (6 bases). There are 15 residues in the CDR3. Between the trimmed V and J ends, which lost 0 bases and 2 bases, there was a span of 12 bases. CDR1 is SGHRS and CDR2 is YFSETQ in the germline V gene. The CDR3 loop reads CASSLEEGPAYEQYF. The CDR3 DNA follows: TGCGCCAGCAGCTTGGAGGAGGGGCCCGCCTACGAGCAGTACTTC.

This chain links TRBV5-1 with TRBJ2-7; weak D call: TRBD1 (6 bases). Trimming shortened V by 1 base and J by 0 bases, and 11 bases separated the two germline ends. CDR3 size: 15 residues. CDR1 is SGHRS and CDR2 is YFSETQ in the germline V gene. CDR3 in amino acids: CASSLMWDISYEQYF. The CDR3 nucleotides read TGCGCCAGCAGCTTGATGTGGGACATCTCCTACGAGCAGTACTTC.

In this sample, this clonotype turned up many times. V and J are TRBV2 and TRBJ2-5; D gene uncertain. The CDR3 consists of 12 residues. V was cut by 4 bases and J by 7 bases, with 10 bases left in between. Germline V lookup: CDR1 SNHLY, CDR2 FYNNEI. The CDR3 DNA sequence: TGTGCCAGCAGTGTCCGGGTAGGGACCCAGTACTTC. Its translation is CASSVRVGTQYF.

The chain has TRBV5-1 and TRBJ2-5; the match to TRBD2 covers 8 bases. Trimming took 0 bases from V and 1 from J; bases not matched to a gene: 14. The CDR3 contains 19 residues. CDR1 SGHRS and CDR2 YFSETQ come from the germline V gene. This chain's CDR3 is CASSLVVASGLQPQETQYF. The DNA of the CDR3 is TGCGCCAGCAGCTTGGTCGTGGCTAGCGGGTTGCAGCCCCAAGAGACCCAGTACTTC.

A word on this clonotype: Lacking the conserved final phenylalanine or tryptophan, this CDR3 likely reflects a read error. The chain employs TRBV4-2 and TRBJ1-4, with unresolved D. The CDR3 sequence is 14 residues long. Germline V CDR1 and CDR2: LGHNA, YNFKEQ. Trimming cost V 4 bases and J 6 bases, with 12 bases left between them. The CDR3 bases are TGTGCCAGCAGCCCCCGGTCCCCGGATGAAAAACTGTTTTTG. Protein product: CASSPRSPDEKLFL.

In the case of this clonotype: With a much larger clone just one base away, this may be a read error. CDR3 sequence reads: CAGSSTGTSSNEQFF. In DNA form, the CDR3 reads TGTGCCGGCAGCTCCACCGGGACTAGCAGCAATGAGCAGTTCTTC. The chain links TRBV27 to TRBJ2-1, with 9 positions matching TRBD2. CDR1 and CDR2 from the germline V gene are MNHEY and SMNVEV (reference sequence). The CDR3 consists of 15 residues.

Details on this clonotype: This clone may be a read error of a much larger clone one base away. The V call is TRBV4-2, the J call TRBJ2-5, with TRBD2 matching 8 bases. The germline V gene encodes CDR1 LGHNA and CDR2 YNFKEQ. J was trimmed by 11 bases and V by 5 bases; bases with no gene match: 13. The CDR3 runs to 14 residues. The CDR3 DNA reads TGTGCCAGCAGCAAAAGCGGGAGTACCTACGGGCAGTACTTC. Translation: CASSKSGSTYGQYF.

In regard to this clonotype: Compared with germline, one end of the junction differs, possibly owing to a read error. The V call is TRBV4-1, the J call TRBJ1-3; D gene uncertain. The length of the CDR3 is 15 residues. Germline-derived CDR1 and CDR2 are MGHRA and YSYEKL. The CDR3 reads CASSQAPRPGNTKYF. The CDR3 nucleotides read TGCGCCAGCAGCCAAGCACCGAGGCCTGGAAACACCAAATATTTT.

The chain employs TRBV20-1 and TRBJ2-1; D unclear. The V gene's germline CDR1 is DFQATT and CDR2 SNEGSKA (reference sequence). The CDR3 loop spans 15 amino acids. Trimming removed 5 bases at V and 7 bases at J, with 21 bases between. CDR3 sequence reads: CSAPDQLSVQNEQFF. CDR3 bases: TGCAGTGCTCCAGACCAGCTGAGTGTTCAGAATGAGCAGTTCTTC.

This chain uses TRBV9 with TRBJ2-3; D ambiguous. The V end lost 0 bases, the J end lost 1 base, and 9 bases lay between the germline ends. CDR1 SGDLS and CDR2 YYNGEE come from the germline V gene. The CDR3 spans 15 residues. The CDR3 region has the DNA TGTGCCAGCAGCGTAGAAGGCTCGGGCACAGATACGCAGTATTTT. This translates into CASSVEGSGTDTQYF.

The chain links TRBV14 to TRBJ2-1, with 8 bases fitting TRBD1. The CDR3 extends over 14 amino acids. Germline V lookup: CDR1 SGHDN, CDR2 FVKESK. Trimming took 4 bases from V and 8 from J; bases not matched to a gene: 7. CDR3 in DNA: TGTGCCAGCAGCCTACGCGGACAGGGCTATGAGCAGTTCTTC. Translating it yields CASSLRGQGYEQFF.

This rearrangement joins TRBV18 to TRBJ1-2, with a tentative D call TRBD1 (5 bases). CDR3 length: 16 residues. With 1 base removed from V and 1 base from J, the gap between germline ends came to 13 bases. Germline V gene data show CDR1 as KGHSH and CDR2 as LQKENI. DNA of the CDR3: TGTGCCAGCTCACCACTCTTACAGGTTGATAACTATGGCTACACCTTC. It specifies CASSPLLQVDNYGYTF.

About this clonotype: Since a much larger clone is just one base distant, this may be a read error. This chain uses TRBV7-3 with TRBJ2-3; D assignment may be TRBD1 or TRBD2 (6 bases each). CDR1 is SGHTA, CDR2 FQGTGA, per germline. The CDR3 extends over 15 amino acids. CDR3 DNA sequence: TGTGTCAGCAGCTTAAGAGGGGGGACCACAGGTACGCAGTATTTT. It is translated as CVSSLRGGTTGTQYF.

This clonotype has more than one count but fewer than ten. CDR3 in DNA: TGCGCCAGCAGCTCGATCTGGGGGGCGGGGAACACTGAAGCTTTCTTT. This codes for CASSSIWGAGNTEAFF. The chain uses TRBV5-1 and TRBJ1-1; a possible D gene is TRBD1 (6 bases). Germline V gives CDR1 SGHRS, CDR2 YFSETQ. Trimming removed 3 bases from V and 1 base from J, with 16 bases in between. This CDR3 is 16 amino acids long. The variable domain in full, with the rest retrieved from reference TRBV5-1 and TRBJ1-1, is KAGVTQTPRYLIKTRGQQVTLSCSPISGHRSVSWYQQTPGQGLQFLFEYFSETQRNKGNFPGRFSGRQFSNSRSEMNVSTLELGDSALYLCASSSIWGAGNTEAFFGQGTRLTVV.

In the case of this clonotype: The conserved final phenylalanine or tryptophan is absent from the CDR3, which likely points to a read error. The chain carries TRBV7-3 and TRBJ2-3; D might be TRBD2 (5 bases). The CDR3 runs 14 residues. Germline lookup yields CDR1 SGHTA and CDR2 FQGTGA. This CDR3 is CANSKLGGLDTQYV. In DNA form, the CDR3 reads TGTGCCAACAGCAAATTGGGCGGGTTAGATACGCAGTATGTT.

Concerning this clonotype itself: A much larger clonotype is one base distant, so this may be a read error. The chain carries TRBV20-1 and TRBJ2-3; TRBD2 matches at 9 bases. CDR1 is DFQATT, CDR2 SNEGSKA, per germline (reference sequence). This CDR3 comprises 18 residues. CDR3 protein: CSARGGGSGGRFTDTLYF. DNA of the CDR3: TGCAGTGCTAGAGGGGGAGGTAGCGGGGGCCGGTTCACAGATACGCTGTATTTT.

This clonotype was seen ten or more times. V and J are TRBV7-8 and TRBJ1-2; possible D gene TRBD1, 5 bases. The CDR3 is 15 amino acids. The germline CDR1 and CDR2 sequences are SGHVS and FQNEAQ. V lost 1 base and J lost 0, with 9 bases in between. CDR3 sequence reads: CASSLGGAANYGYTF. In DNA form, the CDR3 reads TGTGCCAGCAGCTTAGGTGGGGCGGCTAACTATGGCTACACCTTC. The entire variable domain, with the rest obtained from reference TRBV7-8 and TRBJ1-2, is as follows: GAGVSQSPRYKVAKRGQDVALRCDPISGHVSLFWYQQALGQGPEFLTYFQNEAQLDKSGLPSDRFFAERPEGSVSTLKIQRTQQEDSAVYLCASSLGGAANYGYTFGSGTRLTVV.

This clonotype has a count of ten or more. The CDR3 here is CASSQEFQAGEGQFF. CDR3 in DNA: TGTGCCAGCAGCCAAGAGTTTCAAGCGGGGGAAGGGCAGTTCTTC. The chain employs TRBV3-1 and TRBJ2-1; 8 nucleotides align to TRBD2. CDR1 is LGHDT and CDR2 is YNNKEL in the germline V gene (reference sequence). The CDR3 totals 15 residues. With V trimmed by 0 bases and J by 12 bases, 10 bases remained unmatched.

Ten or more counts support this clonotype. V is TRBV29-1 and J is TRBJ2-5; 10 nucleotides align to TRBD2. This CDR3 spans 15 amino acids. Germline values: CDR1 SQVTM, CDR2 ANQGSEA. V dropped 7 bases and J dropped 7; count of bases not matched to a gene: 15. CDR3 sequence (DNA): TGCAGCGCGGGTACGGTAGCGGGGGGCTCCGGGACCCAGTACTTC. As protein: CSAGTVAGGSGTQYF.

The chain is built from TRBV20-1 and TRBJ2-7; D possibly matches TRBD1 or TRBD2 (7 bases each). This CDR3 is 16 amino acids long. Trimming took off 0 bases at V and 5 bases at J, with 20 bases between the two ends. Germline lookup yields CDR1 DFQATT and CDR2 SNEGSKA (reference sequence). CDR3 protein: CSARDYRDSGDDEQYF. As DNA, the CDR3 is TGCAGTGCTAGAGATTACCGGGACAGCGGGGACGACGAGCAGTACTTC.

The rearrangement joins TRBV30 to TRBJ2-7; D not certain. CDR1 is GTSNPN and CDR2 is SVGIG in the germline V gene (reference sequence). V dropped 3 bases and J dropped 3 bases, with 18 bases sitting between them. The CDR3 runs 15 residues. The CDR3 coding sequence is TGTGCCTGGAGGAGGATCGGACCGCGGAACTACGAGCAGTACTTC. Its protein is CAWRRIGPRNYEQYF. Full variable domain (remainder filled in from reference TRBV30 and TRBJ2-7): SQTIHQWPATLVQPVGSPLSLECTVEGTSNPNLYWYRQAAGRGLQLLFYSVGIGQISSEVPQNLSASRPQDRQFILSSKKLLLSDSGFYLCAWRRIGPRNYEQYFGPGTRLTVT.